Listed below are T cell receptor beta chains from one sample, sequenced in a study of blood T cell repertoires in COVID-19. Assay used: immunoSEQ multiplex PCR; TCRdb lists only in-frame clones, some missing. The data show 140,000 or so clones, with around 90% seen just once and about 1.5% held by the top ten. The sample comprised peripheral blood. The receptors derive from a human donor in a cohort sampled during active COVID-19. CDR3s include the opening cysteine and the closing phenylalanine or tryptophan. The order of the fields is clone size, D gene, V gene, J gene, CDR3 protein, CDR3 DNA. The D gene is left open where the match is weak. Clone size appears in some rows only: once, few, many, or a class for an expanded clone.

.	TRBD2	TRBV5-4	TRBJ2-1	CASSSSLAGFYNEQFF	TGTGCCAGCAGCTCGTCTTTAGCGGGGTTCTACAATGAGCAGTTCTTC
.	TRBD1	TRBV4-3	TRBJ1-6	CASSRNRDRSNSPLHF	TGCGCCAGCAGCCGCAATCGGGACAGGTCGAATTCACCCCTCCACTTT
once	TRBD2	TRBV6-2/TRBV6-3	TRBJ2-2	CASSHLTSGTGELFF	TGTGCCAGCAGTCACTTGACTAGCGGTACCGGGGAGCTGTTTTTT
.	TRBD1	TRBV5-4	TRBJ1-5	CASSAGGGNQPQHF	TGTGCCAGCAGCGCAGGGGGCGGCAATCAGCCCCAGCATTTT
.	.	TRBV9	TRBJ2-1	CASSVVGGDPTYNEQFF	TGTGCCAGCAGCGTAGTCGGAGGGGACCCCACCTACAATGAGCAGTTCTTC
.	TRBD1	TRBV4-1	TRBJ1-5	CASSQDRQGGNQPQHF	TGCGCCAGCAGCCAAGACCGACAGGGAGGCAATCAGCCCCAGCATTTT
.	.	TRBV11-2	TRBJ2-2	CASSLGGAGELFF	TGTGCCAGCAGCTTAGGGGGGGCCGGGGAGCTGTTTTTT
.	.	TRBV21-1	TRBJ2-2	CASSITGTGGMPGELFF	TGTGCCAGCAGCATTACCGGGACAGGGGGCATGCCCGGGGAGCTGTTTTTT
.	TRBD1	TRBV29-1	TRBJ1-2	CSVSGGQGNYGYTF	TGCAGCGTTTCGGGAGGACAGGGGAACTATGGCTACACCTTC
once	TRBD1	TRBV19	TRBJ2-1	CATKPGQSSYNEQFF	TGTGCCACAAAACCGGGACAGAGCTCCTACAATGAGCAGTTCTTC
.	TRBD1	TRBV6-2/TRBV6-3	TRBJ2-7	CASSYFGDSYEQYF	TGTGCCAGCAGTTACTTTGGGGACAGCTACGAGCAGTACTTC
.	TRBD1	TRBV19	TRBJ1-1	CASSLRQGPEAFF	TGTGCCAGTAGCCTTCGACAGGGCCCTGAAGCTTTCTTT
few	.	TRBV5-1	TRBJ2-7	CASSSGKRQRDEQYF	TGCGCCAGCAGCTCCGGAAAGCGACAGCGCGACGAGCAGTACTTC
.	.	TRBV27	TRBJ2-5	CASTPGGGTVTQYF	TGTGCCAGCACTCCCGGTGGGGGCACGGTGACCCAGTACTTC
.	.	TRBV19	TRBJ2-1	CASSFGGSYNEQFF	TGTGCCAGTAGTTTTGGGGGGTCCTACAATGAGCAGTTCTTC
.	TRBD2	TRBV5-5	TRBJ2-1	CASSPLAGDYNEQFF	TGTGCCAGCAGCCCTTTAGCGGGGGACTACAATGAGCAGTTCTTC
once	.	TRBV5-1	TRBJ2-5	CASSLIPGFGETQYF	TGCGCCAGCAGCTTGATCCCGGGTTTCGGAGAGACCCAGTACTTC
.	.	TRBV6-1	TRBJ2-2	CASSESLASTGELFF	TGTGCCAGCAGTGAATCATTGGCTAGCACCGGGGAGCTGTTTTTT
.	.	TRBV2	TRBJ2-3	CASSEGPSTDTQYF	TGTGCCAGCAGTGAGGGGCCTAGCACAGATACGCAGTATTTT
.	.	TRBV2	TRBJ2-1	CASSDGGTEQFF	TGTGCCAGCAGTGATGGAGGGACTGAGCAGTTCTTC
.	TRBD1	TRBV7-2	TRBJ1-3	CASSLGGTARSGNTIYF	TGTGCCAGCAGCTTAGGGGGGACAGCGCGCTCTGGAAACACCATATATTTT
.	.	TRBV7-2	TRBJ1-6	CASSFRGRGDSPLHF	TGTGCCAGCAGCTTTAGGGGCAGGGGTGATTCACCCCTCCACTTT
.	TRBD1	TRBV20-1	TRBJ1-5	CRQGKNQPQHF	TGCAGACAGGGGAAAAATCAGCCCCAGCATTTT
.	.	TRBV11-2	TRBJ2-3	CASSRLELYSAQYF	TGTGCCAGCAGCCGACTAGAACTCTACTCCGCGCAGTATTTT
.	TRBD1	TRBV6-6	TRBJ1-2	CASRITGEGYHGYTF	TGTGCCAGCAGGATAACAGGGGAAGGATACCATGGCTACACCTTC
.	TRBD1	TRBV11-2	TRBJ2-3	CASRQGAYTDTQYF	TGTGCCAGCAGACAGGGGGCCTACACAGATACGCAGTATTTT
.	.	TRBV10-3	TRBJ1-1	CAISEIGAYTEAFF	TGTGCCATCAGTGAGATAGGGGCATACACTGAAGCTTTCTTT
.	TRBD2	TRBV2	TRBJ2-1	CASSSTSGGAGNEQFF	TGTGCCAGCAGTTCGACTAGCGGGGGGGCTGGTAATGAGCAGTTCTTC
.	.	TRBV27	TRBJ1-1	CASSLGTEAFF	TGTGCCAGCAGTCTAGGTACTGAAGCTTTCTTT
.	.	TRBV6-6	TRBJ2-1	CASSYSDNEQFF	TGTGCCAGCAGTTACTCCGACAATGAGCAGTTCTTC
.	.	TRBV19	TRBJ1-4	CASSSRGGTTNEKLFF	TGTGCCAGTAGCTCGCGGGGGGGGACTACTAATGAAAAACTGTTTTTT
.	.	TRBV7-2	TRBJ1-5	CASSLVRGNQPQHF	TGTGCCAGCAGCTTAGTCCGCGGGAATCAGCCCCAGCATTTT
.	.	TRBV19	TRBJ2-3	CASSIRGGGTDTQYF	TGTGCCAGTAGTATAAGGGGAGGAGGCACAGATACGCAGTATTTT
.	.	TRBV7-9	TRBJ2-1	CASSLVQGNHNEQFF	TGTGCCAGCAGCTTAGTTCAGGGGAACCACAATGAGCAGTTCTTC
.	.	TRBV6-1	TRBJ1-1	CASSEATVRTEAFF	TGTGCCAGCAGTGAAGCCACAGTCCGGACTGAAGCTTTCTTT
.	.	TRBV7-2	TRBJ2-3	CASSLERVDTQYF	TGTGCCAGCAGCTTAGAGCGGGTGGATACGCAGTATTTT
.	.	TRBV4-1	TRBJ1-3	CASSQVVQGVTGNTIYF	TGCGCCAGCAGCCAAGTAGTTCAGGGTGTCACTGGAAACACCATATATTTT
.	.	TRBV7-3	TRBJ2-2	CASSRGAGVLGELFF	TGTGCCAGCAGCCGAGGGGCAGGGGTCCTCGGGGAGCTGTTTTTT
.	TRBD1	TRBV7-6	TRBJ2-3	CASSLVGGRTDTQYF	TGTGCCAGCAGCTTAGTAGGGGGCCGCACAGATACGCAGTATTTT
.	.	TRBV5-6	TRBJ1-5	CASNSVVFGEFQPQHF	TGTGCCAGCAATTCTGTGGTTTTCGGGGAGTTTCAGCCCCAGCATTTT
.	.	TRBV5-5	TRBJ1-1	CASSLQWETEAFF	TGTGCCAGCAGCTTGCAATGGGAGACTGAAGCTTTCTTT
.	.	TRBV9	TRBJ1-2	CASSPAGGGYGYTF	TGTGCCAGCAGCCCCGCGGGAGGGGGCTATGGCTACACCTTC
.	.	TRBV29-1	TRBJ1-1	CSVAQGARHHTEAFF	TGCAGCGTTGCACAGGGCGCTAGGCATCACACTGAAGCTTTCTTT